The sequence of this TCR beta chain was determined in a study of cytomegalovirus exposure and HLA in healthy donors. In the study overall: The roughly 120 validation repertoires were reported in a later analysis to have been generated on the same platform as the 666 first-cohort repertoires.

Broader study findings: Cytomegalovirus-associated TCR beta chains were listed, numbering over 150.

This CDR3 is built from 15 residues. V was shortened by 0 bases and J by 5 bases, with 13 bases between the two germline ends. Germline lookup yields CDR1 SGHAT and CDR2 FQNNGV. To note about this clone: The target antigen is unknown.

The donors were part of the validation cohort of 120 or so subjects. That cohort was separate from the first cohort, which comprised fewer than 800 subjects. The assay was immunoSEQ multiplex PCR, and TCRdb's table has in-frame clones only and misses some. The profile shows approximately 280,000 clones, just over 85% of them singletons. The chain combines TRBV11-2 with TRBJ1-2; D not certain. The sequencing input was PBMCs. The sequence came from a woman aged 18-29 years in good health and CMV-seronegative. This CDR3 reads CASSLDRGSGYGYTF. For the CDR3, the DNA is TGTGCCAGCAGCTTAGACAGAGGGAGTGGGTATGGCTACACCTTC.